This TCR beta chain was recovered during a study of blood T cell repertoires in COVID-19. Overall study: Sites across the United States, Italy and Spain contributed samples from acute and convalescent COVID-19. T cells, B-cell-depleted T cells, or PBMCs supplied cDNA or gDNA.

Germline assignment: CDR1 LNHDA and CDR2 SQIVND (reference sequence). Trimming pared 2 bases from V and 0 bases from J, leaving 8 bases between. CDR3 length equals 16 residues. Patients of the Seattle cohort, enrolled during active infection, were followed longitudinally. Sequencing was performed with immunoSEQ multiplex PCR; in TCRdb, only in-frame clones are kept and a portion is missing. The repertoire holds 540,000 or so clones, with about 88% as singletons. Sequencing used peripheral blood. J is TRBJ2-6 and V is TRBV19; TRBD1 is a possible D gene (5 bases). This sequence was found in a woman aged 45 to 65 with COVID-19, enrolled during active disease. The CDR3 spells CASSIQGTSGANVLTF. CDR3 bases: TGTGCCAGTAGTATACAGGGAACCTCTGGGGCCAACGTCCTGACTTTC.